The clone carrying this T cell receptor (beta chain) was counted many times. Its antigen is unidentified. These data come from a study of regulatory T cells in long-lasting Graves disease. Points from the study as a whole: There were preferences for TRBV28, TRBJ1-2 and TRBJ2-5 in persistent disease.

In building TCR beta libraries, iRepertoire HTBI primers were used together with Arm-PCR of CDR3 regions. Via MiXCR, TCRdb re-called the multiplex PCR reads, giving one row per CDR3 protein. The sample lists a few hundred thousand distinct CDR3 sequences, 15% seen once, with about 7.6% in the top ten. This CDR3 has 17 residues. V lost 2 bases, J lost 7 bases, and 13 bases stayed unmatched. Germline values: CDR1 SQVTM, CDR2 ANQGSEA. Stated time point: newly diagnosed GD, antithyroid drugs for less than 3 months. Construction of the TCR library relied on RNA isolated from PBMCs. These data were likewise used in another study, on T cells in Graves' hyperthyroidism and ophthalmopathy. That work contributes: The patients, who ranged from 18 to 65 in age, presented with newly diagnosed hyperthyroidism lasting under 2 months. Diagnoses used clinical symptoms, serum thyroxine and TRAb, thyroid ultrasound and orbital computed tomography. The blood repertoire included most of the expanded thyroid clonotypes above 0.001.

The TCR originated in a woman between 40 and 50 years old with Graves disease. J is TRBJ2-2 and V is TRBV29-1; 10 bases are shared with TRBD1. The material was peripheral blood mononuclear cells (PBMCs), obtained at new diagnosis, from a patient treated with antithyroid drugs. The CDR3 coding sequence is TGCAGCGTTGAATTTGTAAGACCCGGGACAGGGGACGGGGAGCTGTTTTTT. Translation: CSVEFVRPGTGDGELFF.